This T cell receptor beta chain was sequenced during a study of identical twins. Study-wide results and limits: Excess sharing between twins was weaker in beta out-of-frame sequences. The more abundant beta clonotypes in cord blood had fewer insertions, and memory repertoires did not show this.

Template switching added a universal primer site, and cDNA bore unique molecular identifiers. TCRdb re-analysed the 5' RACE reads in MiXCR, keeping a single row per CDR3 protein. This table has 200,000 to 250,000 distinct CDR3 sequences, 6.5% appearing once. V lost 6 bases and J lost 10; bases outside the gene matches: 6. The CDR3 consists of 12 residues. The V gene's germline CDR1 is SGHNT and CDR2 YENEEA. About this clonotype itself: What it binds is unknown.

The same sample was also used in a study of T cells expressing NK-cell markers. As reported in that work: Dominance of the CD3+CD56-NKG2C+ fraction by these clonotypes also held in several donors.

This clonotype was obtained from a woman between 18 and 29 years old in good health. Sequences were obtained from CD8+ T cells sorted from blood. The chain combines TRBV11-3 with TRBJ2-1; TRBD2 agrees at 7 bases. CDR3 amino acids: CASRAGGEEQFF. CDR3 nucleotide sequence: TGTGCCAGCAGGGCTGGGGGGGAGGAGCAGTTCTTC.